This T cell receptor beta chain derives from a study of naive and memory T cell subsets. The CDR3 contains 14 residues. With V trimmed by 6 bases and J by 8 bases, 12 bases remained unmatched. Germline V gene sequence: CDR1 MNHEY, CDR2 SVGEGT. An equimolar mix of two oligonucleotides served as the beta constant-region primer for TRBC1 and TRBC2. The ligated cDNA underwent four PCR rounds using SP2 and nested alpha and beta constant-region primers. One entry per CDR3 protein results from TCRdb running MiXCR on the UMI-ligation and nested PCR reads. The sample lists some 22,000 distinct CDR3 sequences, about 10% occurring once. Study results and limitations: TCR abundance followed a power law differing between naive and memory subsets.

From the second PCR step, alpha and beta chains were amplified apart. Notes on this clonotype: No antigen is known for it.

The sequenced sample consisted of central memory CD8+ T cells from blood. The gene calls are TRBV6-2 or TRBV6-3 and TRBJ1-1; 7 positions match TRBD1. The TCR comes from a human donor in good health. CDR3 protein: CASSLRTGAIEAFF. The CDR3, as DNA: TGTGCCAGCAGCTTACGAACAGGGGCAATCGAAGCTTTCTTT.